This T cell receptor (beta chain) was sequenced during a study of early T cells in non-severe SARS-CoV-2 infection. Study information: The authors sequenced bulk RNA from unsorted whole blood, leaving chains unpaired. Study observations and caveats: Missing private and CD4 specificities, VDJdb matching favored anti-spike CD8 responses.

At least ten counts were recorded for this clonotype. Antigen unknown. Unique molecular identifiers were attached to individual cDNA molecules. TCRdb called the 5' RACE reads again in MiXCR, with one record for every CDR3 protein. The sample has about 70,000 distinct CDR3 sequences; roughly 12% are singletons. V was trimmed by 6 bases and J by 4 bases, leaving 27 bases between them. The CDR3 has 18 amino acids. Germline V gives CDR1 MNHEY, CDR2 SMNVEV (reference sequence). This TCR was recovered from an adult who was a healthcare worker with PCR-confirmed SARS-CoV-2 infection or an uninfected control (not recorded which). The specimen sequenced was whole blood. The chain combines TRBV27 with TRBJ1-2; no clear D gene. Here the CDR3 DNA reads TGTGCCAGCAGCCGAACGTCCTTGACTCAAGCTGGGAGCTATGGCTACACCTTC. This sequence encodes CASSRTSLTQAGSYGYTF.